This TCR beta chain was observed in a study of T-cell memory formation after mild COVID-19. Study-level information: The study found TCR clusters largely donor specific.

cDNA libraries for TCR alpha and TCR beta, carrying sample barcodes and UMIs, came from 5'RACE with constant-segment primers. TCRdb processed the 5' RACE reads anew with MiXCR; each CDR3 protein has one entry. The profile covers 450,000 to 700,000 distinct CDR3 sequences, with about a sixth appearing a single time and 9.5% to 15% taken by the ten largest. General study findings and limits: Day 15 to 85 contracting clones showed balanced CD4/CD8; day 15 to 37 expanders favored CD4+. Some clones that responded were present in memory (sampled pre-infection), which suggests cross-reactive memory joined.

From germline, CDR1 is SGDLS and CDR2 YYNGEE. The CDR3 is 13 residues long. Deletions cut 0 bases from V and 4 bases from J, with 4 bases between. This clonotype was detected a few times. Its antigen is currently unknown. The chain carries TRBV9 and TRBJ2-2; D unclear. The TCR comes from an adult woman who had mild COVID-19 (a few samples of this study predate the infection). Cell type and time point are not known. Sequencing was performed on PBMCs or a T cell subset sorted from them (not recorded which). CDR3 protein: CASSVDVTGELFF. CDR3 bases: TGTGCCAGCAGCGTAGATGTCACCGGGGAGCTGTTTTTT.